These 22 T cell receptor beta chains were all obtained from the same sample, sequenced in a study of memory CD4+ T cells and cytomegalovirus serostatus. The sort gate was single viable CD3+CD4+CD8-CD45RO+ cells for memory CD4+ T cells. Using immunoSEQ multiplex PCR, the repertoire was profiled, and TCRdb retains in-frame clones only, with some absent. The top ten clones hold about 3.5% of a sample with approximately 92,000 clones, over 70% of them seen once. The sample comprised memory CD4+ T cells from blood. Every receptor here comes from an adult in good health and CMV-seropositive.

Comment on this clone: Mismatch with germline at one junction end may stem from a read error. The genes are TRBV7-7 and TRBJ1-5, with D possibly TRBD1 on 5 matching bases. Germline CDR1 is SSHAT and CDR2 is FNYEAQ (reference sequence). This CDR3 is 13 amino acids long. This chain's CDR3 is CASSLGVDQPQHF. Here the CDR3 DNA reads TGTGCTAGCAGCTTAGGGGTAGATCAGCCCCAGCATTTT.

There are a few counts of this clone. The V and J genes are TRBV6-6 and TRBJ2-1; D may be TRBD1 (6 bases). This CDR3 spans 13 amino acids. Per germline, CDR1 MNHNY and CDR2 SVGAGI (reference sequence). Trimming pared 5 bases from V and 7 bases from J, leaving 12 bases between. CDR3 protein: CASSPQGRNEQFF. CDR3 sequence (DNA): TGTGCCAGCAGTCCACAGGGTCGGAATGAGCAGTTCTTC.

CDR3 nucleotide sequence: TGTGCCAGCAGTTTTCTGGTGGGGCGTCGAGGAGGAGAGCAGTACTTC. Its protein product is CASSFLVGRRGGEQYF. The chain uses TRBV27 and TRBJ2-7, with D possibly called TRBD1 or TRBD2 (5 bases each). Between the trimmed V and J ends, which lost 3 bases and 7 bases, there was a span of 22 bases. There are 16 residues in the CDR3. Germline-derived CDR1 and CDR2 are MNHEY and SMNVEV (reference sequence).

The chain links TRBV9 to TRBJ2-1; 11 nucleotides agree with TRBD2. CDR1 is SGDLS and CDR2 is YYNGEE in the germline V gene. The length of the CDR3 is 16 residues. The trim removed 2 bases at V and 5 bases at J, leaving 6 bases unmatched. The CDR3 sequence is CASSVSGRAADNEQFF. The DNA of the CDR3 is TGTGCCAGCAGCGTTAGCGGGAGGGCCGCTGACAATGAGCAGTTCTTC.

This rearrangement joins TRBV7-3 to TRBJ2-1, with D perhaps matching TRBD1 (5 bases). This CDR3 is 15 amino acids long. Germline V CDR1 and CDR2: SGHTA, FQGTGA. The ends were cut back, 5 bases at V and 2 bases at J, with 13 bases in the middle. This chain's CDR3 is CASSPQGQTYNEQFF. CDR3 nucleotide sequence: TGTGCCAGCAGCCCCCAGGGTCAGACCTACAATGAGCAGTTCTTC.

The chain combines TRBV7-9 with TRBJ2-1; TRBD1 matches 8 bases. The ends lost 0 bases at V and 9 bases at J; junction bases unmatched: 7. Looked up from germline, CDR1 is SEHNR and CDR2 is FQNEAQ (reference sequence). This CDR3 comprises 15 residues. The CDR3 region is CASSLARTGRGEQFF. The DNA of the CDR3 is TGTGCCAGCAGCTTAGCGAGGACAGGGAGAGGTGAGCAGTTCTTC.

The rearrangement links TRBV4-1 to TRBJ1-2, with TRBD1 matching 9 bases. V lost 1 base to trimming and J lost 6 bases; unmatched junction nucleotides: 6. Germline loops: CDR1 MGHRA, CDR2 YSYEKL. The CDR3 runs to 15 residues. The CDR3 reads CASSQGVGTGNGYTF. The CDR3 DNA follows: TGCGCCAGCAGCCAAGGGGTCGGGACAGGGAATGGCTACACCTTC.

The chain is built from TRBV7-2 and TRBJ1-1, with 7 bases that match TRBD1. The trim removed 3 bases at V and 6 bases at J, leaving 13 bases unmatched. Germline-derived CDR1 and CDR2 are SGHTA and FQGNSA. There are 16 residues in the CDR3. The CDR3 nucleotides read TGTGCCAGCAGCTTTGTTTCAGGGGGGATTCGGGCTGAAGCTTTCTTT. Protein: CASSFVSGGIRAEAFF. Full variable domain (missing parts from reference TRBV7-2 and TRBJ1-1): GAGVSQSPSNKVTEKGKDVELRCDPISGHTALYWYRQSLGQGLEFLIYFQGNSAPDKSGLPSDRFSAERTGGSVSTLTIQRTQQEDSAVYLCASSFVSGGIRAEAFFGQGTRLTVV.

This clone was seen only a few times. The gene calls are TRBV15 and TRBJ2-2; the D gene is possibly TRBD1 (5 bases). This CDR3 comprises 15 residues. From germline, CDR1 is LNHNV and CDR2 YYDKDF (reference sequence). The V and J ends lost 1 base and 1 base respectively, with 7 bases between them. The CDR3 nucleotides are TGTGCCACCAGCAGAGGTGACAGGAACACCGGGGAGCTGTTTTTT. Translating it yields CATSRGDRNTGELFF.

The gene calls are TRBV27 and TRBJ2-5; TRBD2 agrees at 7 bases. The germline CDR1 and CDR2 sequences are MNHEY and SMNVEV (reference sequence). V lost 6 bases to trimming and J lost 0 bases; unmatched junction nucleotides: 7. CDR3 length equals 15 residues. DNA for the CDR3: TGTGCCAGCAGCTGGGGCGGGGGAAACCAAGAGACCCAGTACTTC. Encoded protein: CASSWGGGNQETQYF.

The chain carries TRBV29-1 and TRBJ2-1; D unresolved. The CDR3 has 13 residues. Germline V CDR1 and CDR2: SQVTM, ANQGSEA. V lost 3 bases and J lost 2, with 8 bases in between. Here the CDR3 reads CSVDPGAYNEQFF. CDR3 coding DNA: TGCAGCGTTGACCCCGGTGCCTACAATGAGCAGTTCTTC.

This chain links TRBV19 with TRBJ2-7; a possible D gene is TRBD1 (5 bases). The CDR3 covers 14 residues. The germline V gene has CDR1 LNHDA and CDR2 SQIVND (reference sequence). Trimming removed 3 bases at V and 3 bases at J, with 12 bases between. The DNA for the CDR3 is TGTGCCAGTAGTATGTGGCAGGGAAGCTACGAGCAGTACTTC. It encodes CASSMWQGSYEQYF.

CDR3 protein: CASRKTGDTQYF. The DNA for the CDR3 is TGTGCCAGCAGGAAAACGGGGGATACGCAGTATTTT. The chain combines TRBV6-6 with TRBJ2-3, with D possibly being TRBD2 (5 bases). Germline lookup yields CDR1 MNHNY and CDR2 SVGAGI (reference sequence). The CDR3 length is 12 residues. Trimming pared 6 bases from V and 6 bases from J, leaving 10 bases between.

This clone was recorded once. This chain uses TRBV4-1 with TRBJ2-1; D possibly matches TRBD1 or TRBD2 (5 bases each). Looked up from germline, CDR1 is MGHRA and CDR2 is YSYEKL. The germline V and J ends were trimmed by 1 base and 5 bases, with 9 bases remaining between them. The CDR3 is 14 amino acids. CDR3 in amino acids: CASSQAGQDNEQFF. The DNA for the CDR3 is TGCGCCAGCAGCCAAGCGGGGCAAGACAATGAGCAGTTCTTC.

This chain joins TRBV28 and TRBJ1-2, with D possibly TRBD1 on 5 matching bases. CDR1 is MDHEN, CDR2 SYDVKM, per germline. The CDR3 consists of 15 residues. V was trimmed by 2 bases and J by 8 bases, leaving 18 bases between them. CDR3 residues: CASSLIAPGLWGYTF. The DNA for the CDR3 is TGTGCCAGCAGTTTAATCGCCCCGGGACTCTGGGGCTACACCTTC.

This chain connects TRBV5-1 to TRBJ1-4; the match to TRBD1 covers 11 bases. Germline CDR1 is SGHRS and CDR2 is YFSETQ. V shed 2 bases, J shed 7 bases, and the junction held 4 bases outside the gene matches. This CDR3 has 15 residues. Written as DNA, the CDR3 is TGCGCCAGCAGCTTCGGACAGGGGGCGAGTGAAAAACTGTTTTTT. This codes for CASSFGQGASEKLFF.

The chain employs TRBV28 and TRBJ1-6; D ambiguous. There are 14 residues in the CDR3. Germline V CDR1 and CDR2: MDHEN, SYDVKM. Between the trimmed V and J ends, which lost 1 base and 7 bases, there was a span of 8 bases. This CDR3 is CASSLYSPNSPLHF. In DNA, the CDR3 is TGTGCCAGCAGTTTATACAGCCCAAATTCACCCCTCCACTTT.

This sequence joins TRBV28 and TRBJ2-1; 11 bases are shared with TRBD2. Trimming at V came to 5 bases and at J to 4 bases, leaving 7 bases not matched to a gene. CDR1 is MDHEN and CDR2 is SYDVKM in the germline V gene. The CDR3 is made up of 16 amino acids. As DNA, the CDR3 is TGTGCCAGCAGTCCCGCCGGGACTAGCGGTTACAATGAGCAGTTCTTC. Protein: CASSPAGTSGYNEQFF.

The chain carries TRBV5-6 and TRBJ1-1; tentatively, D is TRBD1 (5 bases). V lost 5 bases and J lost 0, with 11 bases in between. The CDR3 runs 14 residues. The germline V gene encodes CDR1 SGHDT and CDR2 YYEEEE. The CDR3 loop is CASRRDGMNTEAFF. The CDR3 region has the DNA TGTGCCAGCAGGAGGGACGGAATGAACACTGAAGCTTTCTTT.

V usage is TRBV7-2 and J usage is TRBJ2-7; the D gene is possibly TRBD2 (5 bases). This CDR3 comprises 14 residues. V was clipped by 1 base and J by 2 bases, with 9 bases between them. Germline-derived CDR1 and CDR2 are SGHTA and FQGNSA. The CDR3 here is CASSLVGIPYEQYF. In DNA, the CDR3 is TGTGCCAGCAGCTTAGTCGGGATCCCCTACGAGCAGTACTTC.

The chain joins TRBV9 to TRBJ2-2; a possible D gene is TRBD2 (6 bases). The CDR3 runs 14 residues. Germline CDR1 reads SGDLS; CDR2 reads YYNGEE. V was shortened by 0 bases and J by 4 bases, with 7 bases between the two germline ends. The CDR3: CASSVERVTGELFF. The CDR3 DNA follows: TGTGCCAGCAGCGTAGAGCGGGTCACCGGGGAGCTGTTTTTT.

V is TRBV2 and J is TRBJ1-1; D gene ambiguous. The germline CDR1 and CDR2 sequences are SNHLY and FYNNEI. CDR3 length: 15 residues. The ends were cut back, 7 bases at V and 2 bases at J, with 17 bases in the middle. The CDR3 nucleotides are TGTGCCAGCACGATCGAGTCAGGCGGAAACACTGAAGCTTTCTTT. Protein sequence: CASTIESGGNTEAFF.